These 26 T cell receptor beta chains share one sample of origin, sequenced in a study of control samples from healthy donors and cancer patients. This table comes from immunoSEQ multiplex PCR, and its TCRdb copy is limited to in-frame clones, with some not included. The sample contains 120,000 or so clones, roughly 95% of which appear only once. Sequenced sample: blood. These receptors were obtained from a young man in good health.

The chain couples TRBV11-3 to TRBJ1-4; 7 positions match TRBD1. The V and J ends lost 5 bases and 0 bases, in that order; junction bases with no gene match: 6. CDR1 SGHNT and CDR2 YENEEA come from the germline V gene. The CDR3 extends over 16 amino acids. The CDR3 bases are TGTGCCAGCAGCCAAAACAGGGGCACAACTAATGAAAAACTGTTTTTT. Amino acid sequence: CASSQNRGTTNEKLFF.

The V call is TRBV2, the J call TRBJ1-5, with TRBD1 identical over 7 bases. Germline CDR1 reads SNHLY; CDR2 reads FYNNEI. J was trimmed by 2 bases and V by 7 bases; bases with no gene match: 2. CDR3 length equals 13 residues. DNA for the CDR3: TGTGCCAGCAAAGGGACAGGCAATCAGCCCCAGCATTTT. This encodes CASKGTGNQPQHF.

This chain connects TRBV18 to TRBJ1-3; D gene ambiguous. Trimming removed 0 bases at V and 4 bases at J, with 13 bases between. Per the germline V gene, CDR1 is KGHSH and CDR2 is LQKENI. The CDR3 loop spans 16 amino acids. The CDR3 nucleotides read TGTGCCAGCTCACCACCTTCCGCGAACCCAGGAAACACCATATATTTT. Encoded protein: CASSPPSANPGNTIYF.

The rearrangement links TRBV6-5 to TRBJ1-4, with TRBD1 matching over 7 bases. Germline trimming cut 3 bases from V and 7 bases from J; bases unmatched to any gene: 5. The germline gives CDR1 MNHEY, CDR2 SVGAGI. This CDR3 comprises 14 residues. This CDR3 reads CASSYNRGGEKLFF. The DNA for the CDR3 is TGTGCCAGCAGTTATAACAGGGGCGGTGAAAAACTGTTTTTT.

The CDR3 loop is CASSETRPGGGNQPQHF. The CDR3 bases are TGTGCCAGCAGTGAAACCCGGCCAGGGGGCGGCAATCAGCCCCAGCATTTT. V and J are TRBV25-1 and TRBJ1-5; 8 nucleotides align to TRBD1. Germline values: CDR1 MGHDK, CDR2 SYGVNS. The CDR3 contains 17 residues. J was trimmed by 2 bases and V by 2 bases; bases with no gene match: 8. Combining the CDR3 with reference TRBV25-1 and TRBJ1-5 gives the whole variable domain EADIYQTPRYLVIGTGKKITLECSQTMGHDKMYWYQQDPGMELHLIHYSYGVNSTEKGDLSSESTVSRIRTEHFPLTLESARPSHTSQYLCASSETRPGGGNQPQHFGDGTRLSIL.

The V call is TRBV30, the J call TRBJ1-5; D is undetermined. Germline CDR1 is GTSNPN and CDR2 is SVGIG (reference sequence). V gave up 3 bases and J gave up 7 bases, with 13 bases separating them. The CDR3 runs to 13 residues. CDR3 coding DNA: TGTGCCTGGAGCCCCCGGCCTGACCAGCCCCAGCATTTT. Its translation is CAWSPRPDQPQHF.

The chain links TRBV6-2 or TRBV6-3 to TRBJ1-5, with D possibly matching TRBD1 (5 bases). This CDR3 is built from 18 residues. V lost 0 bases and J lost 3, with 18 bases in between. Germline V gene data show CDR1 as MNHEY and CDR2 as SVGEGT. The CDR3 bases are TGTGCCAGCAGTTACTCCGGGGCAGGATTGCGGTACAATCAGCCCCAGCATTTT. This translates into CASSYSGAGLRYNQPQHF.

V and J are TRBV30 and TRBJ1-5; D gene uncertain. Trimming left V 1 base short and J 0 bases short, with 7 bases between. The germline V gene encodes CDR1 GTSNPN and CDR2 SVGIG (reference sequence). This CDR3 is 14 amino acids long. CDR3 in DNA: TGTGCCTGGAGTGGAAGTTATAGCAATCAGCCCCAGCATTTT. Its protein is CAWSGSYSNQPQHF.

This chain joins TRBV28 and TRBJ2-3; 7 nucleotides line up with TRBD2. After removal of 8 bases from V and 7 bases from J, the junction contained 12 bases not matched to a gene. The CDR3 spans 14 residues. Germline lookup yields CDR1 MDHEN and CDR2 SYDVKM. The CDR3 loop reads CASSPGLSGNTQYF. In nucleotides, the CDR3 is TGTGCCAGCTCCCCGGGACTATCAGGAAATACGCAGTATTTT.

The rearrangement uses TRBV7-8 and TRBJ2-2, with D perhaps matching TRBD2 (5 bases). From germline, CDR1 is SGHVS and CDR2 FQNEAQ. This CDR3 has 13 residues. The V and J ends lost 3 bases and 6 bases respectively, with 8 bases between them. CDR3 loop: CASSFTGSGELFF. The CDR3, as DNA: TGTGCCAGCAGCTTTACGGGGTCCGGGGAGCTGTTTTTT.

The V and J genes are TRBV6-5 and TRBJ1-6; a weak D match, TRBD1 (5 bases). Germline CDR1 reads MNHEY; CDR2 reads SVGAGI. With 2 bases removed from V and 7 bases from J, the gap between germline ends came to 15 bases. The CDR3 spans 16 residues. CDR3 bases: TGTGCCAGCAGTTACCTTGGCGAAGGGGCCAATTCACCCCTCCACTTT. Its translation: CASSYLGEGANSPLHF.

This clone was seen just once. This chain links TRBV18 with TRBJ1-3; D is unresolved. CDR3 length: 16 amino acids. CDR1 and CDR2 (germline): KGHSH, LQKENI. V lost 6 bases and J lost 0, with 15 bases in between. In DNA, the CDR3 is TGTGCCAGCTCTCCCGGTTATGGGTCCTCTGGAAACACCATATATTTT. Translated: CASSPGYGSSGNTIYF.

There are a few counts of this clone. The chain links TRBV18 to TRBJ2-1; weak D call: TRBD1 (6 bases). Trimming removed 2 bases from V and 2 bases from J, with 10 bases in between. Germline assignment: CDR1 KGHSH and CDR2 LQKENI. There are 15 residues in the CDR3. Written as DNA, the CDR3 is TGTGCCAGCTCACCAATTGGGACACCCTACAATGAGCAGTTCTTC. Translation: CASSPIGTPYNEQFF.

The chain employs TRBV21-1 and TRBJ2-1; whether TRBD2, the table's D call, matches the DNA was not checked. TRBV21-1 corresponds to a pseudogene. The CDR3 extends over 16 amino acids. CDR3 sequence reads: CASRWTLAGAHNEQFF. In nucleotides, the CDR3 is TGTGCCAGCAGATGGACCCTAGCGGGGGCACACAATGAGCAGTTCTTC.

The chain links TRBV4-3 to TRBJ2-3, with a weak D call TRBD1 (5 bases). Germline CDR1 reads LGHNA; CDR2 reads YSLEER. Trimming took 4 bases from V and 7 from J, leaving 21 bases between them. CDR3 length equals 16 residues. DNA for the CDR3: TGCGCCAGCAGCCCCGGCGCAGGGAAGGGTTCGTATACGCAGTATTTT. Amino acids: CASSPGAGKGSYTQYF.

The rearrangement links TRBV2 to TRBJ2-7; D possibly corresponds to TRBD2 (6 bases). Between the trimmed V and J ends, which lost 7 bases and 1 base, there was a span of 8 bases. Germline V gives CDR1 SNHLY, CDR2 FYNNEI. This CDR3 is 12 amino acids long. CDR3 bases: TGTGCCAGCATGGGGGGTTCCTACGAGCAGTACTTC. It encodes CASMGGSYEQYF.

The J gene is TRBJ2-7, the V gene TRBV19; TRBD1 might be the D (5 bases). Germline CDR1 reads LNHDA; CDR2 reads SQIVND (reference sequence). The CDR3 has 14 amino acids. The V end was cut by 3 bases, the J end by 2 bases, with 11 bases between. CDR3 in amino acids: CASSIAQGPYEQYF. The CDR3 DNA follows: TGTGCCAGTAGTATCGCGCAGGGCCCCTACGAGCAGTACTTC. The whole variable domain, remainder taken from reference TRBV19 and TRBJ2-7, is DGGITQSPKYLFRKEGQNVTLSCEQNLNHDAMYWYRQDPGQGLRLIYYSQIVNDFQKGDIAEGYSVSREKKESFPLTVTSAQKNPTAFYLCASSIAQGPYEQYFGPGTRLTVT.

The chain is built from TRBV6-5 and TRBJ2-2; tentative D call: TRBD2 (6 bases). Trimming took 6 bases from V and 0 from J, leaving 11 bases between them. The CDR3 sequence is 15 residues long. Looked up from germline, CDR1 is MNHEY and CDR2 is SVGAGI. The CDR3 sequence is CASREGRSNTGELFF. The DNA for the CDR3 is TGTGCCAGCAGGGAGGGACGGTCGAACACCGGGGAGCTGTTTTTT.

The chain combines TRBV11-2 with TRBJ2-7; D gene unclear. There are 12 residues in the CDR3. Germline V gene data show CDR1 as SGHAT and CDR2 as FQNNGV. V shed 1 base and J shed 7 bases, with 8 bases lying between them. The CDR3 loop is CASSLVTPEQYF. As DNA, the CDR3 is TGTGCCAGCAGCTTAGTAACGCCGGAGCAGTACTTC.

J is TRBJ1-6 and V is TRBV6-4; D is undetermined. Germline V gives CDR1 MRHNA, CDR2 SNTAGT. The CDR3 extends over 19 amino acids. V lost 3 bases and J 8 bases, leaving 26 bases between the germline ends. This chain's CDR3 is CASSEQSYTWEVCYSPLHF. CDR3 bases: TGTGCCAGCAGTGAACAATCCTACACGTGGGAGGTATGTTATTCACCCCTCCACTTT.

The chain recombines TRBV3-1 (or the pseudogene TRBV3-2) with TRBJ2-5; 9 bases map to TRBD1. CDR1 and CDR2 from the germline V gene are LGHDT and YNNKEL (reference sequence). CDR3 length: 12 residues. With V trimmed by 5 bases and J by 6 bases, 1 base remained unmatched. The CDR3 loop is CASSDRGKTQYF. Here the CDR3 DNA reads TGTGCCAGCAGCGACAGGGGGAAGACCCAGTACTTC.

The chain's CDR3 is CATSDPGLAGNNEQFF. The CDR3 DNA follows: TGTGCCACCAGTGACCCAGGACTAGCGGGAAACAATGAGCAGTTCTTC. This chain uses TRBV24-1 with TRBJ2-1, with 12 positions matching TRBD2. The germline CDR1 and CDR2 sequences are KGHDR and SFDVKD. The CDR3 totals 16 residues. With 4 bases clipped from V and 5 bases from J, the junction kept 5 bases outside the gene matches.

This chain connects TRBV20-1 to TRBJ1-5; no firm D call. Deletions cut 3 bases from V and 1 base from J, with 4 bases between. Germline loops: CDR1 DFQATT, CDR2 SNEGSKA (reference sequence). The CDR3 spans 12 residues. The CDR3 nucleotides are TGCAGTGCTAGTGAGAGCAATCAGCCCCAGCATTTT. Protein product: CSASESNQPQHF.

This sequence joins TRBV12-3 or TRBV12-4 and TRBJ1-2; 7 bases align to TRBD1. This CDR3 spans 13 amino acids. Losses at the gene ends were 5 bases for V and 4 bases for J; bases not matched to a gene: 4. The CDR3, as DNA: TGTGCCAGCAGTAGACAGGGACGCTATGGCTACACCTTC. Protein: CASSRQGRYGYTF.

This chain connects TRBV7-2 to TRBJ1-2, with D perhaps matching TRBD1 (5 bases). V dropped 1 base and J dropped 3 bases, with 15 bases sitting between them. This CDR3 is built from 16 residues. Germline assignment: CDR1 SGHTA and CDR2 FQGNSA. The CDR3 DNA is TGTGCCAGCAGCTTAGAGTCAGGGATCCTGGACTATGGCTACACCTTC. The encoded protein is CASSLESGILDYGYTF.

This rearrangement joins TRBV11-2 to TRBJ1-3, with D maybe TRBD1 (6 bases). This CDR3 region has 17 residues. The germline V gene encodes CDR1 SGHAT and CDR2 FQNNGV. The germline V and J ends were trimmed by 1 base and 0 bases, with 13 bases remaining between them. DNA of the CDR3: TGTGCCAGCAGCTTAGCGCGGGGGGCCAGCTCTGGAAACACCATATATTTT. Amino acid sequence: CASSLARGASSGNTIYF.